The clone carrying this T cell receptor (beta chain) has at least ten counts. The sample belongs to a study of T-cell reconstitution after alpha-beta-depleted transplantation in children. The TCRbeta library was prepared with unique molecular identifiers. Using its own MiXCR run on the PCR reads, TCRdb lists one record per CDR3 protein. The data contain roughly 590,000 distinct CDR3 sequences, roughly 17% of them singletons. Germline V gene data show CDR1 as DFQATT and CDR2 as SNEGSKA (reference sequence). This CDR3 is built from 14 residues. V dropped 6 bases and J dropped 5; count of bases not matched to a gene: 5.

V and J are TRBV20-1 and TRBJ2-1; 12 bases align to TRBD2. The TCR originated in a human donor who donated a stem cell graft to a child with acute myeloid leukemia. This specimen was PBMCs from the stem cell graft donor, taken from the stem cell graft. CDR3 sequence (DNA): TGCAGTGCATCCGGACTAGCGGGGCACAATGAGCAGTTCTTC. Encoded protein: CSASGLAGHNEQFF.